The clone carrying this TCR beta chain occurred many times. Active moderate-to-severe ophthalmopathy, Clinical Activity Score at least 3, NOSPECS at least 4, under 3 months' duration. This sample holds PBMCs from less than 11 ml fresh peripheral blood. The data derive from a study of T cells in Graves' hyperthyroidism and ophthalmopathy. Using RNA transcripts as the source, TCR beta CDR3 regions were amplified. First-round RT-PCR with HTBI primers amplified the TCR CDR3 region. TCRdb re-derived calls from the multiplex PCR reads in MiXCR, one entry per CDR3 protein. The repertoire has about 380,000 distinct CDR3 sequences, approximately 17% of them found once; the top ten carry 40%. The CDR3 loop spans 15 amino acids. J was trimmed by 3 bases and V by 6 bases; bases with no gene match: 7. Germline V gene sequence: CDR1 SEHNR, CDR2 FQNEAQ (reference sequence).

The V call is TRBV7-9, the J call TRBJ2-7, with 11 positions matching TRBD1. The receptor comes from a man between 18 and 35 years old with Graves' ophthalmopathy. Sequenced input: blood. The CDR3 DNA sequence: TGTGCCAGCAGAGGGACAGGGGGAAGTATCTACGAGCAGTACTTC. This codes for CASRGTGGSIYEQYF.